The entry below describes one TCR beta chain. Its recognized antigen is unknown. It has no much larger one-base neighbor in the sample; base qualities were not kept. TCR cDNA was synthesized by 5'RACE template switching, through which a universal primer site and unique molecular identifiers were introduced. Priming of cDNA synthesis was performed from both the TCR alpha and TCR beta constant segments. Two PCR steps were used to amplify libraries, with sample barcodes and sequencing adapters being added in the second step. Sequencing of libraries was performed on Illumina HiSeq 2500 (2x100 bp) or NovaSeq (2x150 bp). In the paper's pipeline: MIGEC handled demultiplexing of reads and collapsing into UMI consensus sequences, while MiXCR performed V(D)J alignment. Using edgeR on replicate PBMC samples, clonotypes were called vaccine-responding if FDR was below 0.01 and the log2 fold change was above 5 up to day 15. CD4 or CD8 identity was assigned to each bulk clonotype according to whether the clonotype was present at higher abundance in the sequenced CD4 repertoire or the sequenced CD8 repertoire. TCRdb reprocessing: public reads trimmed at Q25 with fastp, clones called with MiXCR, in-frame beta chains kept. Each entry merges the rows of one CDR3 protein and shows their most common DNA and genes. What appears here as the V and J calls and clone size reflects TCRdb's work, not the paper's. This sample gives roughly 520,000 distinct CDR3 sequences in total; less than 25% of them show up just once. The top ten clones comprise around 17% of the sample.

This specimen's treatment or condition label, per the study, means: live attenuated yellow fever vaccine strain. At every blood-draw timepoint, two biological replicates of bulk PBMCs were collected. A standard Ficoll-Paque protocol was used to isolate PBMCs from peripheral blood. TriZol was used to extract RNA from bulk PBMCs, from CD4 and CD8 fractions, and from dextramer-positive and dextramer-negative fractions. The source of the sample is a study of T cells after yellow fever vaccination (dated by TCRdb to the late 2010s). As for the study more broadly: The SMART-Seq v4 Ultra Low Input RNA kit was used to prepare libraries from fractions with low cell numbers. Bulk TCR alpha and beta repertoires were sequenced longitudinally to track T-cell clones before and after primary and booster YFV17D yellow fever vaccination. Two healthy male donors made up the cohort, one aged 18 to 29 years and the other aged 30 to 40 years. Blood samples were taken at several timepoints before and after primary and secondary immunization, and bulk PBMC replicates and cell subsets were isolated.

Study-level results and caveats: Most clones expanded after primary vaccination were re-detected after the booster (almost 98% of CD4 and about nine tenths of CD8), suggesting broad memory maintenance. FACS-sorted repertoires could contain abundant contaminating clonotypes from the bulk population, so computational filtering was required. The secondary T-cell response was found to be weaker but faster than the primary response, with a peak reached on day 5 rather than on day 15. A small share of clonotypes occurred in both CD4 and CD8 compartments, likely arising from convergent recombination. Because the study included only a couple of donors, the extent to which the findings can be generalized is limited.

The sequencing used PBMCs, collected roughly 20 days after the first yellow fever vaccination. The sequence was obtained from a man aged 18 to 30 who received the YFV17D yellow fever vaccine.

The bases are TGTGCCAGCAGCTTGGGCGGGGTGGGGGGAAGCACAGATACGCAGTATTTT. It codes for CASSLGGVGGSTDTQYF. This chain joins TRBV5-4 to TRBJ2-3; matching of 6 bases hints at TRBD2 as the D gene. CDR1 and CDR2, per the germline V gene (reference sequence), are SGHNT and YYREEE. V gives up 0 bases and J gives up 0 bases, and the segment between their germline ends measures 14 bases. The CDR3 spans 17 residues, from the cysteine through the phenylalanine. Of all the DNA, just the CDR3 is kept, 51 bases in frame from base 1.